This T cell receptor (beta chain) was observed in a study of cytomegalovirus exposure and HLA in healthy donors (dated by TCRdb to 2017 to 2019). Looking at the study overall: An earlier analysis of approximately 600 of the donors reported 250 to 300 Gb of sequence data and 120 million or so unique TCR beta sequences from about 180 million T cells. An early release that covered some 640 HLA-typed donors contained about 300 gigabases of sequencing data and 75 million to 100 million unique TCR sequences. The study combined high-throughput TCR immunosequencing, statistical association of individual TCRs with disease status, and machine learning to predict cytomegalovirus infection status. A later analysis re-examined previously published TCR beta repertoires from hundreds of donors and added high-resolution HLA genotyping to investigate patterns of TCR occurrence. Typing coverage differed by locus: A, B, C, DRB1 and DQB1 were typed in roughly 620-630 donors, DQA1 in roughly 500, DPA1 in approximately 610, and DPB1 in 450 to 490. The study used immunosequencing to profile the T cell repertoires of 670 or so subjects and linked those repertoires to cytomegalovirus serostatus. A later genetic analysis used genome-wide SNP genotypes for about 60% of the roughly 700 donors, treating that subset as a discovery cohort. To decide whether each TCR beta V gene segment behaved as functional or pseudogenic, an earlier analysis of some 600 of the donors relied on high-throughput TCR beta sequencing. HLA typing covered class I and class II loci at four-digit resolution. Of the roughly 400 genotyped donors, less than 90% were placed in the genetic ancestry cluster associated with self-reported Caucasian donors. Rather than drawing on any new phenotypic data, the later analysis identified candidate immune exposures from TCR beta sequences and the way those sequences occurred across donors. The study aimed to test whether cataloging public T cell receptors could reveal signatures of past pathogen exposure. A separate validation cohort of about 110 different subjects was used in addition to the 666-subject first cohort. Roughly 5 DR-DQ haplotypes were handled as single units for association and clustering, since linkage in the cohort was strong. On average, about 200,000 unique TCR beta nucleotide sequences were sequenced per donor among several hundred genotyped donors of the cohort, with 15% to 20% of those sequences being non-productive. Every discovery cohort repertoire had been produced on one sequencing platform. Donor age, sex, ethnicity and CMV serostatus were compiled alongside the repertoire data.

Libraries came from the immunoSEQ multiplex PCR assay. For the multiplex PCR, a mixture combining 60 forward primers for TCR Vbeta segments and 13 reverse primers for TCR Jbeta segments was used. A multiplex PCR assay on genomic DNA amplified the CDR3 region of rearranged TCR beta genes. Amplified TCR beta libraries were sequenced as 87-base-pair reads on the Illumina HiSeq System. The source study handled its data this way. A later analysis counted 75 million to 100 million unique TCR beta chains across the 666 repertoires, and roughly 11 million of these chains were shared by at least two donors. A nearest-neighbor algorithm error-corrected the raw reads and collapsed the reads into unique sequences, merging closely related sequences to remove PCR and sequencing errors. To assign V, D and J gene segments, CDR3 sequences were aligned to IMGT reference sequences. For a sequence to be retained, at least a six-nucleotide match to both a V gene segment and a J gene segment was required. Rearrangements were classified as productive when the CDR3 lacked stop codons and remained in frame with V and J, and all other rearrangements were classified as non-productive. Following IMGT convention, CDR3 was defined as the stretch from the second conserved V-encoded cysteine to the conserved J-encoded phenylalanine. Sequences without an unambiguous match to a single V gene segment were excluded from the earlier analysis of almost 600 of the donors. An earlier analysis of 500 to 700 of the donors classified V segments as functional when productive rearrangements were above 56.7% and as segregating when the standard deviation between donors was above 5%. A statistical classification framework was built to diagnose cytomegalovirus status from the catalog of TCR beta chain sequences. A later analysis assigned V and J genes by comparing TCR nucleotide sequences with IMGT/GENE-DB human TR gene sequences. A later analysis assigned CDR3 sequences and most-parsimonious VDJ recombination scenarios with the TCRdist pipeline. In a later analysis, each TCR beta chain was defined by its CDR3 amino acid sequence together with its V-gene family, and reads lacking a unique V-gene family were excluded. As a way to deal with suspected cross-contamination and a sequencing artifact, a later analysis dropped hundreds of nucleotide sequences that were highly shared and had low generation probability. In a later analysis, a clonal expansion index was calculated for each public chain from normalized within-repertoire ranks of inferred template counts. In a later analysis, generation probabilities were computed using a VDJ recombination model fitted to out-of-frame rearrangements, and the results were checked against IGoR. A later analysis scored TCR-TCR, TCR-HLA and TCR-CMV co-occurrence with hypergeometric tests, applying a repertoire-size bias correction to TCR pairs. False discovery rates were estimated in a later analysis by permuting HLA or CMV assignments 20 times. A later analysis grouped co-occurring TCRs with DBSCAN, adding TCRdist sequence similarity when clustering within HLA-allele-positive subsets. Co-occurrence clustering excluded repertoires with fewer than 30,000 or more than 120,000 public chains, plus five with anomalous nucleotide sharing. The table comes from immuneACCESS by way of TCRdb, which keeps in-frame sequences with V and J called. Part of the clones is missing from these tables; in studies checked, under half for an unresolved V gene and the rest for unknown reasons. That table is the source of V, J and clone size, and D and trimming were worked out from the DNA. The sample has about 200,000 clones on record, approximately 12% of them singletons. Of the sample, approximately 7.8% is held by the ten largest clones.

In its sample, this clone was seen a few times. It lacks a known antigen. Qualities for individual bases were not recorded, and no much larger clone is one base off. CDR1 is given as MNHNS and CDR2 as SASEGT, both from the germline V gene. The CDR3 starts with the cysteine, ends with the phenylalanine, and has 14 residues. Of the read, only the CDR3 DNA is kept; its 42 bases are in frame from base 1. Ends trimmed: V by 6 bases, J by 7 bases; bases unmatched to a gene: 4. Here is what the overall study found, with its caveats: A later analysis associated approximately 17,000 TCR beta sequences with specific HLA alleles at a false discovery rate of 0.05. Most CMV-associated TCR beta chains appeared to be HLA-restricted in a later analysis, and the HLA associations seemed to be driven largely by CMV exposure. Three of the identified cytomegalovirus-associated TCR beta chains were confirmed in vitro to be specific for cytomegalovirus antigens. When HLA alleles, especially DR and DQ, strongly co-occurred, attributing TCR associations to individual alleles was difficult. Several of the top co-occurrence clusters appeared to be linked to parvovirus B19, influenza, CMV and Epstein-Barr virus, according to a later analysis. Compared with equally common non-associated chains, HLA-associated TCR beta chains in a later analysis were more clonally expanded and had lower generation probabilities. For the cohort, immune exposure information was limited to CMV serostatus. Some IMGT-functional V segments, including TRBV6-2 and TRBV6-3, could not be distinguished by the 87-base-pair reads and were therefore excluded. V-gene and J-gene trimming of TCR beta chains was associated with a missense DCLRE1C variant in a later genetic analysis, and the association was replicated in an independent cohort. The classifier was reported to diagnose cytomegalovirus status with high specificity and sensitivity in both the original and validation cohorts. A total of about 150 TCR beta chains were listed by the study as associated with cytomegalovirus. It was suggested by the authors that the approach could potentially be generalized to other disease states and immunological phenotypes. Because counts were too low, some 16 rarely observed V segments, including chromosome 9 orphons, were excluded from the earlier analysis of some 590 of the donors. An earlier analysis of approximately 530 of the donors showed that most TCR beta V segments appeared in productive rearrangements either about 87% or about 30% of the time, which broadly matched IMGT annotations. Only TCR beta chains were sequenced in this cohort, and the absence of alpha or paired-chain data limited detectable features. Linkage disequilibrium might explain the correlated functional status among segregating V segments, but an unknown experimental factor could not be excluded. The presence/absence analyses assumed that sequencing depth was roughly uniform across donors, and that assumption may not be true. Most TCR sequences were seen in very few donors, while some public TCRs were found in many individuals. A later analysis found that TCR association rates varied across HLA loci, with DRB1 alleles showing the most associated TCRs and HLA-C alleles the fewest. The sequencing pipeline was judged likely to have produced a cluster of highly shared sequence variants as a technical artifact. Because HLA typing was missing for some donors at each locus, association tests included only the typed subset. A further reported finding was that TCR beta sequences accurately predicted the HLA-A and HLA-B alleles for most subjects in the first cohort. A later genetic analysis reported fewer N-insertions in productive TCRs among donors in an Asian-associated ancestry cluster than the roughly 700-donor mean.

The cohort comprised fewer than 700 healthy bone marrow donors. Cohort members were all nominally healthy when sampled, although unrecorded immune exposures were likely present. The donor was CMV seropositive and belonged to the group of 250 to 300 seropositive cohort members. A peripheral blood sample was collected from each donor, and TCR beta sequencing was performed on peripheral blood mononuclear cells. Genomic DNA extraction from the blood cell samples was performed with the Qiagen DNeasy Blood Extraction Kit. What was sequenced was PBMCs. The receptor was derived from a middle-aged man in good health and CMV-seropositive. The chain joins TRBV6-1 to TRBJ1-4; 11 bases in the junction line up with TRBD1. DNA sequence: TGTGCCAGCAGAAGGGACAGGGGGAGTGAAAAACTGTTTTTT. It translates to CASRRDRGSEKLFF.